These 4 T cell receptor beta chains share one sample of origin, sequenced in a study of tumor and adjacent non-tumor tissue in lung cancer. Three rounds of nested PCR, following a modified ARM-PCR protocol, produced the TCRbeta library. Each CDR3 protein gets one entry after TCRdb re-called the multiplex PCR reads with MiXCR. In the table there are about 80,000 distinct CDR3 sequences, around two thirds of which are singletons. RNA was extracted from bulk tissue without any cell sorting. Material for sequencing was lung tumor tissue. The receptors stem from a woman in her 70s with non-small cell lung cancer.

The chain links TRBV28 to TRBJ1-2; the match to TRBD1 covers 7 bases. This CDR3 region has 14 residues. The V gene's germline CDR1 is MDHEN and CDR2 SYDVKM. V trimming: 6 bases; J trimming: 1 base; junction bases outside the gene matches: 5. CDR3 nucleotide sequence: TGTGCCAGCAGATTACAGGGGAATAACTATGGCTACACCTTC. Translated: CASRLQGNNYGYTF.

This clonotype was recorded only once. This may stem from a read error, because a much larger clone lies one nucleotide away. The rearrangement joins TRBV20-1 to TRBJ2-1; 9 positions match TRBD1. This CDR3 is built from 13 residues. CDR1 is DFQATT, CDR2 SNEGSKA, per germline (reference sequence). This CDR3 reads CGGDRVIANEQFF. In DNA, the CDR3 is TGTGGGGGGGACAGGGTCATCGCCAATGAGCAGTTCTTC.

This chain links TRBV7-9 with TRBJ1-1; possible D gene TRBD1, 5 bases. CDR1 is SEHNR and CDR2 is FQNEAQ in the germline V gene (reference sequence). This CDR3 comprises 12 residues. CDR3 DNA sequence: TGTACTAGCAGCTTAGGGGTCGCTGAAGCTTTCTTT. Its protein is CTSSLGVAEAFF.

The chain uses TRBV10-2 and TRBJ2-7, with TRBD2 matching over 7 bases. This CDR3 is 14 amino acids long. V lost 6 bases and J lost 4; bases outside the gene matches: 9. Germline CDR1 reads WSHSY; CDR2 reads SAAADI. The CDR3 DNA reads as TGCGCCAGCAGGGACCAGCGGGGAACATACGAGCAGTACTTC. Translation: CASRDQRGTYEQYF.